Reported below is one T cell receptor beta chain. Its antigen is currently unknown. The read terminates 3 residues before the CDR3 end, so the remaining end is supplied by the germline J gene. This sample stems from a study of T cell clonality in common variable immunodeficiency. Points from the study as a whole: In common variable immunodeficiency, TCR beta chains reportedly carried fewer deletions and N-nucleotide insertions. TCRbeta clonality was increased in CVID versus healthy controls.

Donors gave roughly 4.5 to 9 ml heparinized peripheral whole blood. CDR3 length: 18 residues. Trimming removed 8 bases at V and 4 bases at J, with 30 bases between. Germline assignment: CDR1 SNHLY and CDR2 FYNNEI. The data were produced by immunoSEQ multiplex PCR, yet TCRdb's version contains in-frame clones alone and is incomplete. The sample includes around 40,000 clones, none of them occurring once. The receptor comes from a human donor with common variable immunodeficiency. Sequencing was done on a sample of peripheral blood mononuclear cells. The chain recombines TRBV2 with TRBJ2-7; D possibly corresponds to TRBD1 (6 bases). The DNA read from the CDR3 is TGTGCCAGCCTAGCCCTCCAAACTCTACAGGGATTAGAATACGAG. The encoded protein is CASLALQTLQGLEYE. The whole CDR3 reads CASLALQTLQGLEYEQYF.